The following is a TCR beta chain sequence with its context. The specificity of this receptor is unknown. Nothing much larger sits one base from this clone, and base qualities are not available. From the cysteine through the phenylalanine, the CDR3 covers 13 amino acids. Only CDR3 DNA is held: 39 bases, read in frame from base 1. Trimming removed 4 bases from V and 15 bases from J, leaving 19 bases between the germline ends. The CDR1 and CDR2 encoded by the germline V gene (reference sequence) are LNHDA and SQIVND. The collaborating institutions used their own protocols to collect whole blood in K2EDTA tubes. For TCRbeta analysis, collaborators shipped samples as frozen whole blood, isolated PBMCs, or DNA extracted from either of those sample types. The immunoSEQ Assay, a bias-controlled multiplex PCR, was used to amplify TCRbeta CDR3 regions from genomic DNA. Turning to the authors' computational methods: Nucleated cell counts per sample were estimated from amplification of reference gene primers within the assay. To quantify the absolute abundance of each unique TCRbeta CDR3 rearrangement, sequence reads were collapsed and filtered. For each sample, productive Simpson clonality was calculated as the square root of Simpson's diversity index across productive rearrangements. The table comes from immuneACCESS by way of TCRdb, which keeps in-frame sequences with V and J called. Part of the clones is missing from these tables; in studies checked, under half for an unresolved V gene and the rest for unknown reasons. The V and J calls and clone size come from that table; D and trimming were worked out from the DNA. The table for this sample lists 150,000 to 200,000 clones; 85% to 90% of them were counted only once. The ten largest clones capture around 0.76% of the sample.

This sample was included in a study of blood T cell repertoires in COVID-19 (dated by TCRdb to 2018 to 2020). Background for the entire study: Samples covering the acute and convalescent phases of COVID-19 were provided by collaborators in the United States, Italy and Spain. Subjects who had been exposed to COVID-19, were actively infected with it, or had recovered from it provided the deeply sampled blood TCRbeta repertoires that made up the dataset. Sample metadata almost always included a de-identified subject ID, COVID-19 status, age in years and sex. The repertoires were made available in a free public database intended to serve as a resource for research on the immune response to SARS-CoV-2. Where available, HLA class I and class II types were obtained from metadata supplied by the sample provider rather than from assay-based typing. The material from the prospective study consisted of cDNA or gDNA derived from T cells, B-cell-depleted T cells, or PBMCs. The samples were drawn from two sources: the first 160 participants of the ongoing ImmuneRACE study, and 1,254 subjects contributed by 6 global collaborators.

Summary of the overall study and its limitations: How much clinical and demographic metadata was included differed by source and by participant, and the metadata was provided uncurated.

The sequence is built from TRBV19 and TRBJ1-5; TRBD1 is perhaps the D gene, given 6 matching bases. The sequenced material came from peripheral blood. The receptor was derived from an older woman with acute or convalescent COVID-19. The encoded CDR3 is CASSKDSPPRRHF. The nucleotide sequence is TGTGCCAGTAGTAAGGACAGTCCCCCCCGCAGGCATTTT.